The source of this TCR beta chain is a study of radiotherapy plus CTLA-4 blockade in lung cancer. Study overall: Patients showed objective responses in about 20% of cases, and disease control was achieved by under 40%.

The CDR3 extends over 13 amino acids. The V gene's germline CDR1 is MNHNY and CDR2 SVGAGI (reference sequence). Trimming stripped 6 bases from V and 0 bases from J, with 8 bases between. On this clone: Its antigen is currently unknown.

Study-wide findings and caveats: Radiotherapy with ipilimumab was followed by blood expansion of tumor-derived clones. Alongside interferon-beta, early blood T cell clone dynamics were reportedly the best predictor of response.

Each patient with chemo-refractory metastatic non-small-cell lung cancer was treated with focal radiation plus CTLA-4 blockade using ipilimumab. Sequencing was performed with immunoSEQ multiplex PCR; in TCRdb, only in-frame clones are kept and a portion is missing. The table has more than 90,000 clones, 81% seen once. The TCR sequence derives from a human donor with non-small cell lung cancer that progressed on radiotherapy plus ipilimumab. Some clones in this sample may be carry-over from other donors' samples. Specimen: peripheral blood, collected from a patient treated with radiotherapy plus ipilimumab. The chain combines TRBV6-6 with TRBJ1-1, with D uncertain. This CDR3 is CASRSILNTEAFF. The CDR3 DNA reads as TGTGCCAGCAGGTCTATATTGAACACTGAAGCTTTCTTT.